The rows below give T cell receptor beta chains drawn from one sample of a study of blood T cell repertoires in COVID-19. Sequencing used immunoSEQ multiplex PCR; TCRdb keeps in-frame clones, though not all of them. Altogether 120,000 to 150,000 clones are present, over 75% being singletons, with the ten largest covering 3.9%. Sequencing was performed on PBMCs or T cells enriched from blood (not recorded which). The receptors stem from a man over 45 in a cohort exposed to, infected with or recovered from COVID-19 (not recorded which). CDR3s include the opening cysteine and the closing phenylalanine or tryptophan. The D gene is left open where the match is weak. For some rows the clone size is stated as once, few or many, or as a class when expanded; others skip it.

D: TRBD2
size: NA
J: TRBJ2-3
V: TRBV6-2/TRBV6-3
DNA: TGTGCCAGCAGTTACCGCCCTAGCGGGAGTCCAGATACGCAGTATTTT
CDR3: CASSYRPSGSPDTQYF

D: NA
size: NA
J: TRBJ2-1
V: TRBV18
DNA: TGTGCCAGCTCACCGGGGGGAGTTTCCCACAATGAGCAGTTCTTC
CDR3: CASSPGGVSHNEQFF

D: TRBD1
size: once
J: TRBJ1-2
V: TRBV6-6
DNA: TGTGCCAGCAGTGACGCGGGACAGTTCTATGGCTACACCTTC
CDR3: CASSDAGQFYGYTF

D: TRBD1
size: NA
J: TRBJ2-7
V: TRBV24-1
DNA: TGTGCCACCAGTCACAGGACCGGGACAGGGTCCACGAGCTACGAGCAGTACTTC
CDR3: CATSHRTGTGSTSYEQYF

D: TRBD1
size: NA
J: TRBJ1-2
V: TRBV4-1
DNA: TGCGCCAGCAGCCTGGGATCAGGGGGCCCCTATGGCTACACCTTC
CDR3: CASSLGSGGPYGYTF

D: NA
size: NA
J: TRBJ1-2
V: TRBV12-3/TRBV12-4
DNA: TGTGCCAGCAGTGTACAGGGTGGTGGCTACACCTTC
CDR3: CASSVQGGGYTF

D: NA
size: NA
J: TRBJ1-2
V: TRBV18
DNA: TGTGCCAGCTCACCACCGTGGCAGAGGGAACATGGCTACACCTTC
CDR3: CASSPPWQREHGYTF

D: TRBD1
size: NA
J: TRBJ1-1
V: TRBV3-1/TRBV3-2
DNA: TGTGCCAGCAGCCGGGACAGGGGCAACACTGAAGCTTTCTTT
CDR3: CASSRDRGNTEAFF

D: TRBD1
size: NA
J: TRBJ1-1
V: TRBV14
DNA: TGTGCCAGCAGCCGACAGGGAACGTTCGCTGAAGCTTTCTTT
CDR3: CASSRQGTFAEAFF

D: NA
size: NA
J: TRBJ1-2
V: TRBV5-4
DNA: TGTGCCAGCAGCCCCGGGGGGACCCTGGACTATGGCTACACCTTC
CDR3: CASSPGGTLDYGYTF

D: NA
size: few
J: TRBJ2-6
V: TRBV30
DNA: TGTGCCTGCGACACTGGGGCCAACGTCCTGACTTTC
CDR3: CACDTGANVLTF

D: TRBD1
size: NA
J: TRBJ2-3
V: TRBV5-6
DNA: TGTGCCAGCAGCCCCGGGACAGACCGCACAGATACGCAGTATTTT
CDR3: CASSPGTDRTDTQYF

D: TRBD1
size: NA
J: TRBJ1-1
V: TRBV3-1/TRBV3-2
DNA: TGTGCCAGCAGTCGACAGGGGGAGCGAATAGCTTTCTTT
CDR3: CASSRQGERIAFF

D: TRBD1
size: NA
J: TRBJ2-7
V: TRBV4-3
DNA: TGCGCCAGCAGCCTGGGACAGGGTTACGAGCAGTACTTC
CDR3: CASSLGQGYEQYF

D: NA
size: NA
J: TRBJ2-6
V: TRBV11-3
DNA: TGTGCCAGCAGCTTAGGAGGTGGGGCCAACGTCCTGACTTTC
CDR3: CASSLGGGANVLTF

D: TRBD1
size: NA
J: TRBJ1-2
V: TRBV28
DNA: TGTGCCAGCAGCCTGACAGGGGCGGGTGGCTACACCTTC
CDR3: CASSLTGAGGYTF

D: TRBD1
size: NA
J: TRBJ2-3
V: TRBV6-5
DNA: TGTGCCAGCAGTTATAGGTGGACAGGGTCAGATACGCAGTATTTT
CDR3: CASSYRWTGSDTQYF

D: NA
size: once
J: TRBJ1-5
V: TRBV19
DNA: TGTGCCAGCCTCATAGCAGTGAATAGCAATCAGCCCCAGCATTTT
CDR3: CASLIAVNSNQPQHF

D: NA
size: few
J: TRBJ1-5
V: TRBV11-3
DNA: TGTGCCAGCAGCTTCGTTGTTCAGCCCCAGCATTTT
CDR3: CASSFVVQPQHF

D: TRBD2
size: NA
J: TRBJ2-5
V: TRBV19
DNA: TGTGCCAGTAGCCCGGGACTAGCGGGAGGAGTAGGAGAGACCCAGTACTTC
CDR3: CASSPGLAGGVGETQYF

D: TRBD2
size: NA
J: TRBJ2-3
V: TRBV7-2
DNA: TGTGCCAGCAGCCGGGGGGGGCGGGGCACAGATACGCAGTATTTT
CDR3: CASSRGGRGTDTQYF

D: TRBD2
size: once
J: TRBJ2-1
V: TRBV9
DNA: TGTGCCAGCAGCGCGGGGGGGCTAGCGGACGTAAGTGAGCAGTTCTTC
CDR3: CASSAGGLADVSEQFF

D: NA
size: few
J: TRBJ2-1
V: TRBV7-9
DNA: TGTGCCAGCAGCCCCACTTACAGCTCCTACAATGAGCAGTTCTTC
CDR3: CASSPTYSSYNEQFF

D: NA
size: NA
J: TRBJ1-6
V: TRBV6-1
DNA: TGTGCCAGCAGTGAAGTTCGGAATTCACCCCTCCACTTT
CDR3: CASSEVRNSPLHF

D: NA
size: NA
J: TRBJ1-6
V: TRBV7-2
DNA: TGTGCCAGCAGCTTAGTTGAGGTGACAGGACCCCTCCACTTT
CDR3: CASSLVEVTGPLHF

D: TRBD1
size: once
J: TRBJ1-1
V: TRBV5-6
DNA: TGTGCCAGCAGCTTGATGGGCGGGACAGCTAACATGAACACTGAAGCTTTCTTT
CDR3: CASSLMGGTANMNTEAFF

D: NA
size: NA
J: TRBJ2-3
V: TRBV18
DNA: TGTGCCAGCTCACCACGGGCCACAGCAGATACGCAGTATTTT
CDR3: CASSPRATADTQYF

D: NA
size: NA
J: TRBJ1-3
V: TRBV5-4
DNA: TGTGCCAGCAGCTTGGATCAACTCTCTGGAAACACCATATATTTT
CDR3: CASSLDQLSGNTIYF

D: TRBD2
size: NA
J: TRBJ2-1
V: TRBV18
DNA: TGTGCCAGCTCACCACGTGACGGGGGGGCCAACAATGAGCAGTTCTTC
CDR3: CASSPRDGGANNEQFF

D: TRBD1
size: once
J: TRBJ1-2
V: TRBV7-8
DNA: TGTGCCAGCAGCTTAGAGGCAGGGGGTTTTGACTATGGCTACACCTTC
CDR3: CASSLEAGGFDYGYTF

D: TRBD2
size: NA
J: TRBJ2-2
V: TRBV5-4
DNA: TGTGCCAGCAGCTTCTGGACTAGCGGGAACACCGGGGAGCTGTTTTTT
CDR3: CASSFWTSGNTGELFF

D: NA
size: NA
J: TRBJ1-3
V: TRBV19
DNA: TGTGCCAGTAAGCCGGGGTCTGGAAACACCATATATTTT
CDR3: CASKPGSGNTIYF

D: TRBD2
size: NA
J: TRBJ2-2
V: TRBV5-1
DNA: TGCGCCAGCAGCTCGGGACTAGCGGGGGTTCGGTCCGGGGAGCTGTTTTTT
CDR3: CASSSGLAGVRSGELFF

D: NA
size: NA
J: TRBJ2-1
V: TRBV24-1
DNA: TGTGCCACCAGTGATCTTGGCTCAGGGTTGGATGAGCAGTTCTTC
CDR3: CATSDLGSGLDEQFF

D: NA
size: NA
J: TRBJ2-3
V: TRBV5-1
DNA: TGCGCCAGCAGCTTGGAGAGCAGCACAGATACGCAGTATTTT
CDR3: CASSLESSTDTQYF

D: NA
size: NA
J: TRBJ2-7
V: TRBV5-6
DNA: TGTGCCAGCAGCTTGGAGGGAGGCTACGAGCAGTACTTC
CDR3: CASSLEGGYEQYF

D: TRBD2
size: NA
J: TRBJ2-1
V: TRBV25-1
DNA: TGTGCCAGCGGAAGACTAGCGGGGGGCCTTGAGCAGTTCTTC
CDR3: CASGRLAGGLEQFF

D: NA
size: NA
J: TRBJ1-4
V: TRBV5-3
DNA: TGTGCCAGAAGCGGGCGGGACGGACGGCGTAAGTTTTTT
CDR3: CARSGRDGRRKFF

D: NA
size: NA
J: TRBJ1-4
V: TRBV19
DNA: TGTGCCAGTAGTCAATGGACTCAGGGGCTGGAAAAACTGTTTTTT
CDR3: CASSQWTQGLEKLFF

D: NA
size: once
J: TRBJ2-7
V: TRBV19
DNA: TGTGCCAGTAGTACTAGCGTTTCAGACGAGCAGTACTTC
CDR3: CASSTSVSDEQYF

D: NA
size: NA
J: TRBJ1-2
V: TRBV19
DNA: TGTGCCAGTACCGCCGGCAGAGGGGGCTACACCTTC
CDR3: CASTAGRGGYTF

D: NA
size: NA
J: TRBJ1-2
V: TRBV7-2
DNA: TGTGCCAGCAGCTTAGGGCAGGGGTATGGCTACACCTTC
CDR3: CASSLGQGYGYTF

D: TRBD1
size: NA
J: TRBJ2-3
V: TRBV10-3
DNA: TGTGCCATCAGTGATGGACAGGGGAGCACAGATACGCAGTATTTT
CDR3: CAISDGQGSTDTQYF

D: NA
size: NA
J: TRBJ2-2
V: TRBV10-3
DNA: TGTGCCATCAGTGAACCAGGGTCCTCGAACACCGGGGAGCTGTTTTTT
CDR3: CAISEPGSSNTGELFF

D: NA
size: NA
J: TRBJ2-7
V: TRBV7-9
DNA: TGTGCCAGCAGCTCAGCCTACGAGCAGTACTTC
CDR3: CASSSAYEQYF

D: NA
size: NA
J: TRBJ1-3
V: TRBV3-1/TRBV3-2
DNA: TGTGCCAGCAGCCAAGGAGTCCCTGTTGGAAACACCATATATTTT
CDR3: CASSQGVPVGNTIYF

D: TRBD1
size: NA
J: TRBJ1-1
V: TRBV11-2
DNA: TGTGCCAGCAGCTCACGACAGGGGGTTACTGAAGCTTTCTTT
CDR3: CASSSRQGVTEAFF

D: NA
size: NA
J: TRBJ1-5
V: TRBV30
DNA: TGTGCCTGGAGTCCAAAATACAACAATCAGCCCCAGCATTTT
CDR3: CAWSPKYNNQPQHF

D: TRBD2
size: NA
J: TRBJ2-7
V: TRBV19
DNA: TGTGCCAGTAGTCCTCTAGCGGGAGGGGGATACGAGCAGTACTTC
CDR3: CASSPLAGGGYEQYF

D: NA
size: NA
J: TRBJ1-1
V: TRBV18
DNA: TGTGCCAGCTCAAGCGGGGGACGTACTGAAGCTTTCTTT
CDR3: CASSSGGRTEAFF

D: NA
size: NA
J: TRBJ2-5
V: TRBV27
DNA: TGTGCCAGCTCGAACGGGGGAGAGACCCAGTACTTC
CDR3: CASSNGGETQYF

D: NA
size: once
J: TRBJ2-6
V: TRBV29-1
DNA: TGCAGCGTCCACCTCAGAGGAGGGGCGCAATCTGGGGCCAACGTCCTGACTTTC
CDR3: CSVHLRGGAQSGANVLTF

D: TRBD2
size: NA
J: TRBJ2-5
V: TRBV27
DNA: TGTGCCAGCAGTTCTAGCGGGAACCAAGAGACCCAGTACTTC
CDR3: CASSSSGNQETQYF

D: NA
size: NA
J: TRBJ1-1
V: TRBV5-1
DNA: TGCGCCAGCAGCTTGGGACAGTACGGCACTGAAGCTTTCTTT
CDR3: CASSLGQYGTEAFF

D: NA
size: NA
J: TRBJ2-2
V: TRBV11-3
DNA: TGTGCCAGCAGCTTGGACATAAACACCGGGGAGCTGTTTTTT
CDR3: CASSLDINTGELFF

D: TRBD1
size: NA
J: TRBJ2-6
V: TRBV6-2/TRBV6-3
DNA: TGTGCCAGCAGCTTTGGTGGCGGGACAGGGCTATCTGGGGCCAACGTCCTGACTTTC
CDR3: CASSFGGGTGLSGANVLTF

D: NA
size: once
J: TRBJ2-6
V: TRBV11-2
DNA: TGTGCCAGCAGCTTATTCTGGCAGGGTACCTCTCTGGGGGCCAACGTCCTGACTTTC
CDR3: CASSLFWQGTSLGANVLTF